The 25 T cell receptor beta chains below all came from one sample that was sequenced in a study of cytomegalovirus exposure and HLA in healthy donors. The PCR had 60 Vbeta and 13 Jbeta primers. Profiling relied on immunoSEQ multiplex PCR, and the TCRdb table lists in-frame clones only, not all of them. The sample shows 65,000 to 70,000 clones, around 70% of them seen only once. The specimen was PBMCs. The receptors shown here come from a woman aged 30 to 39 in good health and CMV-seronegative.

CDR3 in DNA: TGTGCCAGCAGTTACGGGCAGCCCGCTGAAGCTTTCTTT. It is translated as CASSYGQPAEAFF. The V and J genes are TRBV6-5 and TRBJ1-1; D remains ambiguous. The CDR3 length is 13 residues. V was cut by 2 bases and J by 6 bases, with 10 bases left in between. CDR1 and CDR2 (germline): MNHEY, SVGAGI.

This clone was picked up a small number of times. The chain couples TRBV6-1 to TRBJ1-5; possibly TRBD1 for D (5 bases). Deletions cut 5 bases from V and 5 bases from J, with 16 bases between. CDR1 MNHNS and CDR2 SASEGT come from the germline V gene. The CDR3 is made up of 15 amino acids. The CDR3 coding sequence is TGTGCCAGCAGTCTCTACCAGGGTACGGATCAGCCCCAGCATTTT. This codes for CASSLYQGTDQPQHF.

This clone came up once. V is TRBV5-1 and J is TRBJ2-7, with D hard to call. Trimming took off 4 bases at V and 2 bases at J, with 4 bases between the two ends. The CDR3 spans 11 residues. Germline CDR1 SGHRS, CDR2 YFSETQ. CDR3 protein: CASSQAYEQYF. Here the CDR3 DNA reads TGCGCCAGCAGCCAGGCCTACGAGCAGTACTTC.

This clone occurred once. This sequence joins TRBV2 and TRBJ2-1; tentative D call: TRBD2 (5 bases). Germline CDR1 SNHLY, CDR2 FYNNEI. The CDR3 has 16 residues. V was shortened by 6 bases and J by 8 bases, with 23 bases between the two germline ends. The CDR3: CASRPGVLTNGDEQFF. The CDR3 DNA follows: TGTGCCAGCAGGCCCGGGGTTTTAACGAACGGTGATGAGCAGTTCTTC.

The chain links TRBV10-3 to TRBJ2-7; a possible D gene is TRBD1 (5 bases). Germline CDR1 reads ENHRY; CDR2 reads SYGVKD. There are 14 residues in the CDR3. V was trimmed by 10 bases and J by 2 bases, leaving 18 bases between them. CDR3: CATGLGTGTYEQYF. The DNA for the CDR3 is TGTGCCACCGGGTTAGGAACAGGTACCTACGAGCAGTACTTC.

The chain joins TRBV4-1 to TRBJ2-3; perhaps TRBD1 as D (5 bases). V was trimmed by 0 bases and J by 3 bases, leaving 16 bases between them. Germline V gene lookup returns CDR1 MGHRA and CDR2 YSYEKL. The CDR3 loop spans 17 amino acids. CDR3 nucleotides: TGCGCCAGCAGCCAAGAAACAGGTTCATGGCGGACAGATACGCAGTATTTT. It yields the protein CASSQETGSWRTDTQYF.

V usage is TRBV7-2 and J usage is TRBJ1-1; weak D call: TRBD1 (5 bases). CDR1 and CDR2 (germline): SGHTA, FQGNSA. Trimming took 5 bases from V and 7 from J, leaving 17 bases between them. This CDR3 is 14 amino acids long. The CDR3 sequence: CASSPTGANLEAFF. CDR3 nucleotide sequence: TGTGCCAGCAGCCCTACTGGGGCTAACCTTGAAGCTTTCTTT. Full variable domain (rest looked up from reference TRBV7-2 and TRBJ1-1): GAGVSQSPSNKVTEKGKDVELRCDPISGHTALYWYRQSLGQGLEFLIYFQGNSAPDKSGLPSDRFSAERTGGSVSTLTIQRTQQEDSAVYLCASSPTGANLEAFFGQGTRLTVV.

This chain links TRBV2 with TRBJ1-5; 8 positions agree with TRBD1. The CDR3 totals 18 residues. J lost 0 bases, V lost 6 bases, and 13 bases had no gene match. Germline CDR1 reads SNHLY; CDR2 reads FYNNEI. The CDR3 DNA follows: TGTGCCAGCAGCGACTTAAGACAGGGGACCCTTAGCAATCAGCCCCAGCATTTT. Protein: CASSDLRQGTLSNQPQHF.

This clone has only one observation. The rearrangement links TRBV6-5 to TRBJ2-3; 11 nucleotides match TRBD2. The CDR3 spans 16 residues. J was trimmed by 6 bases and V by 0 bases; bases with no gene match: 5. CDR1 is MNHEY and CDR2 is SVGAGI in the germline V gene. This chain's CDR3 is CASSYSSSGGLDTQYF. The CDR3 DNA reads as TGTGCCAGCAGTTACTCATCTAGCGGGGGGTTGGATACGCAGTATTTT.

The rearrangement uses TRBV5-4 and TRBJ2-7; a weak D match, TRBD2 (7 bases). Germline values: CDR1 SGHNT, CDR2 YYREEE (reference sequence). V was trimmed by 0 bases and J by 2 bases, leaving 12 bases between them. This CDR3 is built from 15 residues. This chain's CDR3 is CASSLDREGPYEQYF. CDR3 DNA: TGTGCCAGCAGCTTGGACAGGGAGGGACCCTACGAGCAGTACTTC. The full variable domain, completed using reference TRBV5-4 and TRBJ2-7, is ETGVTQSPTHLIKTRGQQVTLRCSSQSGHNTVSWYQQALGQGPQFIFQYYREEENGRGNFPPRFSGLQFPNYSSELNVNALELDDSALYLCASSLDREGPYEQYFGPGTRLTVT.

The V and J genes are TRBV5-4 and TRBJ1-6, with TRBD1 matching over 7 bases. This CDR3 contains 15 residues. V trimming: 3 bases; J trimming: 9 bases; junction bases outside the gene matches: 9. The germline gives CDR1 SGHNT, CDR2 YYREEE (reference sequence). The CDR3 DNA reads TGTGCCAGCAGCTCCTCCGGGACAGATCTTTCACCCCTCCACTTT. It translates to CASSSSGTDLSPLHF.

This sequence joins TRBV5-1 and TRBJ1-3; D gene uncertain. CDR3 length equals 17 residues. Germline V lookup: CDR1 SGHRS, CDR2 YFSETQ. Trimming cost V 0 bases and J 1 base, with 14 bases left between them. CDR3 in amino acids: CASSLVGTPLSGNTIYF. CDR3 coding DNA: TGCGCCAGCAGCTTGGTGGGCACACCTCTTTCTGGAAACACCATATATTTT.

This clone was observed a few times. Its ends do not fully match the called genes, so a read error is possible. Other DNA sequences in the sample encode the same CDR3. The chain couples TRBV30 to TRBJ2-7; TRBD2 aligns across 12 bases. CDR1 GTSNPN and CDR2 SVGIG come from the germline V gene (reference sequence). There are 14 residues in the CDR3. CDR3 loop: CAWELAGGVYEQYF. The CDR3 region has the DNA TGCGCCTGGGAACTAGCGGGGGGAGTCTACGAGCAGTACTTC.

The chain uses TRBV20-1 and TRBJ2-7, with 7 nucleotides matching TRBD2. Germline V gene lookup returns CDR1 DFQATT and CDR2 SNEGSKA (reference sequence). V lost 3 bases, J lost 4 bases, and 0 bases stayed unmatched. This CDR3 region has 11 residues. CDR3 nucleotide sequence: TGCAGTGCTAGGGGGGGGTACGAGCAGTACTTC. This gives the protein CSARGGYEQYF.

In this sample, this clone turned up a few times. J is TRBJ2-5 and V is TRBV30; 8 bases line up with TRBD2. J lost 2 bases, V lost 1 base, and 6 bases had no gene match. CDR3 length: 15 amino acids. Germline V CDR1 and CDR2: GTSNPN, SVGIG (reference sequence). Here the CDR3 reads CAWSENIAGQETQYF. CDR3 sequence (DNA): TGTGCCTGGAGTGAAAACATAGCGGGGCAAGAGACCCAGTACTTC.

There are a few counts of this clone. V is TRBV30 and J is TRBJ1-2; D gene unclear. Germline V CDR1 and CDR2: GTSNPN, SVGIG (reference sequence). The V end was cut by 2 bases, the J end by 5 bases, with 6 bases between. The CDR3 extends over 11 amino acids. The CDR3 loop reads CAWSNLYGYTF. The CDR3 DNA sequence: TGTGCCTGGAGTAACCTATATGGCTACACCTTC.

This clone was recorded once. The chain employs TRBV7-8 and TRBJ2-4; D may be TRBD1 (5 bases). The ends were cut back, 3 bases at V and 0 bases at J, with 12 bases in the middle. The CDR3 has 16 residues. Germline CDR1 reads SGHVS; CDR2 reads FQNEAQ. The CDR3 DNA follows: TGTGCCAGCAGCTTGGGGCACGCTCTAGCCAAAAACATTCAGTACTTC. Translation: CASSLGHALAKNIQYF.

The V and J genes are TRBV7-6 and TRBJ2-7; perhaps TRBD1 as D (6 bases). Germline CDR1 reads SGHVS; CDR2 reads FNYEAQ. The CDR3 has 16 residues. V lost 4 bases, J lost 3 bases, and 19 bases lay in between. The CDR3 protein is CASSSRTEGGFYEQYF. CDR3 nucleotide sequence: TGTGCCAGCAGCTCCCGGACAGAGGGCGGGTTCTACGAGCAGTACTTC.

V is TRBV6-1 and J is TRBJ1-5, with D perhaps TRBD1 (6 bases). The length of the CDR3 is 13 residues. Trimming left V 6 bases short and J 3 bases short, with 9 bases between. Germline lookup yields CDR1 MNHNS and CDR2 SASEGT. CDR3 coding DNA: TGTGCCAGCAGCGGGACATACAATCAGCCCCAGCATTTT. As protein: CASSGTYNQPQHF.

J is TRBJ1-5 and V is TRBV28; TRBD1 agrees at 9 bases. This CDR3 region has 18 residues. Trimming cost V 3 bases and J 4 bases; bases outside gene matches: 13. The germline CDR1 and CDR2 sequences are MDHEN and SYDVKM. CDR3 amino acids: CASSFPNRGQRVNQPQHF. CDR3 bases: TGTGCCAGCAGTTTCCCCAACAGGGGGCAGAGGGTGAATCAGCCCCAGCATTTT.

The chain links TRBV7-2 to TRBJ1-2; perhaps TRBD1 as D (6 bases). Germline CDR1 reads SGHTA; CDR2 reads FQGNSA. This CDR3 has 15 amino acids. V shed 0 bases and J shed 7 bases, with 15 bases lying between them. The CDR3 loop is CASSLAFRGGGGYTF. CDR3 bases: TGTGCCAGCAGCTTAGCGTTCCGGGGGGGCGGTGGCTACACCTTC.

This chain joins TRBV5-1 and TRBJ2-7; D is unclear. CDR1 and CDR2 (germline): SGHRS, YFSETQ. This CDR3 is 14 amino acids long. V was shortened by 0 bases and J by 2 bases, with 9 bases between the two germline ends. The CDR3 is CASSLDGGTYEQYF. CDR3 DNA sequence: TGCGCCAGCAGCTTGGATGGCGGTACCTACGAGCAGTACTTC.

The rearrangement joins TRBV28 to TRBJ1-5; the match to TRBD1 covers 10 bases. V lost 7 bases, J lost 1 base, and 7 bases stayed unmatched. This CDR3 has 16 amino acids. Germline CDR1 reads MDHEN; CDR2 reads SYDVKM. For the CDR3, the DNA is TGTGCCAGCATAAATACGGACAGGGGGAGCAATCAGCCCCAGCATTTT. This sequence encodes CASINTDRGSNQPQHF.

The V call is TRBV7-3, the J call TRBJ2-3, with 11 bases lining up with TRBD2. Germline CDR1 reads SGHTA; CDR2 reads FQGTGA. V lost 5 bases, J lost 1 base, and 11 bases stayed unmatched. This CDR3 contains 18 residues. The CDR3: CASSPEPLLAGGTDTQYF. CDR3 nucleotide sequence: TGTGCCAGCAGCCCCGAGCCCCTACTAGCGGGGGGCACAGATACGCAGTATTTT.

This clone appeared once. The V call is TRBV6-5, the J call TRBJ1-3, with 7 nucleotides matching TRBD1. With V trimmed by 2 bases and J by 4 bases, 5 bases remained unmatched. This CDR3 contains 15 residues. The germline V gene has CDR1 MNHEY and CDR2 SVGAGI. The CDR3 region is CASSYRGRKGNTIYF. CDR3 sequence (DNA): TGTGCCAGCAGTTACAGGGGGCGAAAGGGAAACACCATATATTTT.